Following are 2 T cell receptor beta chains from one sample sequenced in a study of blood T cell repertoires in COVID-19. Profiling relied on immunoSEQ multiplex PCR, and the TCRdb table lists in-frame clones only, not all of them. This sample has fewer than 250,000 clones, with more than 80% found just once. The sequencing input was PBMCs or T cells enriched from blood (not recorded which). The receptors were sampled from a woman younger than 30 who had recovered from COVID-19.

The J gene is TRBJ2-5, the V gene TRBV28, with 13 bases fitting TRBD2. V gave up 5 bases and J gave up 0 bases; unmatched junction bases: 6. Germline V CDR1 and CDR2: MDHEN, SYDVKM. CDR3 size: 17 residues. CDR3 loop: CASSGGLAGEHQETQYF. The CDR3 coding sequence is TGTGCCAGCAGTGGAGGACTAGCGGGGGAGCACCAAGAGACCCAGTACTTC. Based on the CDR3 plus reference TRBV28 and TRBJ2-5, the full variable domain is DVKVTQSSRYLVKRTGEKVFLECVQDMDHENMFWYRQDPGLGLRLIYFSYDVKMKEKGDIPEGYSVSREKKERFSLILESASTNQTSMYLCASSGGLAGEHQETQYFGPGTRLLVL.

The rearrangement uses TRBV6-5 and TRBJ2-1, with D maybe TRBD2 (6 bases). Germline values: CDR1 MNHEY, CDR2 SVGAGI. V lost 6 bases and J lost 2, with 11 bases in between. This CDR3 contains 14 residues. Here the CDR3 DNA reads TGTGCCAGCAGCCTTGGGGGGACCTACAATGAGCAGTTCTTC. Its translation: CASSLGGTYNEQFF.